This T cell receptor beta chain was documented in a study of T cells in localized non-small cell lung cancer (dated by TCRdb to the early 2020s). About the investigation overall: The study analyzed T cell repertoires of about 230 early-stage NSCLC patients, comparing tumors and uninvolved tumor-adjacent lungs. All 250 or so NSCLC patients in the cohort were treatment-naive and had localized lung tumors that were resected. NSCLC patients had a mean age of roughly 64 years, and 120 to 150 were male and about a hundred female. Paper-wide results and their limitations: Uninvolved tumor-adjacent lung showed the highest T cell clonality, higher than tumor, which suggests more focused antigenic responses in the adjacent lung. Because the study design was exploratory, TCR variables were selected using unadjusted p-values without false-discovery rate correction. A median of roughly 60 of the top 100 tumor clones turned up in the paired uninvolved adjacent lung, and 25 to 35 of those clones also ranked among the top 100 of that same adjacent lung. Because multi-region sequencing of the tumors was not done, intratumor heterogeneity could not be ruled out. Higher T cell density in blood was associated with longer overall survival, whereas higher clonality in adjacent lung was associated with shorter survival.

Two independent pathologists confirmed that the uninvolved adjacent lung, which was taken at least 2 cm from the tumor margin, was free of atypia. At diagnosis, peripheral blood, uninvolved tumor-adjacent lung and tumor were collected and were preserved as a mix of fresh-frozen and FFPE material. Comment on this clone: The specificity of this receptor is unknown. The input lacks base qualities; no much larger clone sits a single base away.

The immunoSEQ Assay was used to sequence TCR beta CDR3 regions from DNA. The source study handled its data this way. To compute T cell density, TCR beta template counts were normalized to usable DNA, which was estimated by amplifying housekeeping genes. The preseqR package was used to estimate richness by extrapolating to 400,000 templates for PBMC samples and to 120,000 templates for tissue samples. Clonality was defined by subtracting Pielou's evenness from one. To identify tissue-enriched TCRs, differential abundance testing was run on productive amino-acid clonotypes with a minimum total count of 5 and an alpha of 0.1. The Jaccard Index and the Morisita Overlap Index were used to quantify repertoire overlap between compartments. TCR beta CDR3s were clustered by GLIPH together with public tetramer-defined viral CDR3s, and at least three viral sequences plus V-gene enrichment were required for viral motifs. Sourced from immuneACCESS, this table was stored by TCRdb with only in-frame sequences that have V and J called. A share of the clones is absent; for the studies checked, an unresolved V gene accounts for under half, and the remainder has no known explanation. Clone size and V and J calls were adopted from that table, with D and trimming inferred from the DNA. Recorded for this sample are around 1,500 clones; about a quarter of them occurred a single time. The ten biggest clones cover roughly a tenth of the sample.

Sequenced material: normal lung tissue next to the tumor, taken before any cancer treatment. The sequence was collected from an older male donor with stage II lung adenocarcinoma.

The nucleotide sequence reads TGCAGCGTTGACGACTTTAGGGCAGGGGGAAACTATGGCTACACCTTC. It encodes CSVDDFRAGGNYGYTF. Here the chain combines TRBV29-1 and TRBJ1-2, with 7 bases aligning to TRBD1. Trimming removed 3 bases from V and 2 bases from J; the gene matches leave 12 bases unexplained. The CDR3 sequence holds 16 residues, the cysteine and phenylalanine included. Kept here is only the CDR3 DNA, which spans 48 bases and is read in frame from base 1. For CDR1 and CDR2, the germline V gene lists SQVTM and ANQGSEA.